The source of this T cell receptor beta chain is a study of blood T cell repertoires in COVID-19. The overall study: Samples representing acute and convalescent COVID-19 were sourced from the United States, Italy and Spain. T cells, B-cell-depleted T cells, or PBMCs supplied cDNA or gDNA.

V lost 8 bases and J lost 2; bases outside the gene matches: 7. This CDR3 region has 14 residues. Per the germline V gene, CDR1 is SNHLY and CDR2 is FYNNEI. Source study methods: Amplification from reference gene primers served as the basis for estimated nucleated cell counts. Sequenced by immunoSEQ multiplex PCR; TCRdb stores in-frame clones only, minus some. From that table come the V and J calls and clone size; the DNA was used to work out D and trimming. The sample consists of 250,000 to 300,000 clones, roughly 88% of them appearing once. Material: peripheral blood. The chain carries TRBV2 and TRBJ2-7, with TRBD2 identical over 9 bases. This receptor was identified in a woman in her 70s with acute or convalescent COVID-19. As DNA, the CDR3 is TGTGCCAGCTCCCCAGCTAGCGGGGCCTACGAGCAGTACTTC. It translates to CASSPASGAYEQYF.